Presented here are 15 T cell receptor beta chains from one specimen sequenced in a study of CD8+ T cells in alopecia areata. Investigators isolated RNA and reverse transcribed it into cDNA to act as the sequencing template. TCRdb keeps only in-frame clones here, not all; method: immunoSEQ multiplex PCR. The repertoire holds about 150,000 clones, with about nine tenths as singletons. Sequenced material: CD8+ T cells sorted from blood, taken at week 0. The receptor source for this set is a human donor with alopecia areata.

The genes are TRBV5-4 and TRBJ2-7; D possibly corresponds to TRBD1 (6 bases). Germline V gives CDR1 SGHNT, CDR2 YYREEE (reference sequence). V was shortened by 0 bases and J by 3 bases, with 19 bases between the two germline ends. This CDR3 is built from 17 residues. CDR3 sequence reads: CASSLERYRETDYEQYF. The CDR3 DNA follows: TGTGCCAGCAGCTTGGAACGATACAGGGAAACGGACTACGAGCAGTACTTC.

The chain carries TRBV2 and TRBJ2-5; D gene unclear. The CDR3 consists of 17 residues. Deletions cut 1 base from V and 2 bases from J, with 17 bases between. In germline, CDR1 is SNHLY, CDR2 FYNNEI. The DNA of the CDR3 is TGTGCCAGCAGTGAAGGGTCCCGGCGGATTTCTCAAGAGACCCAGTACTTC. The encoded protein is CASSEGSRRISQETQYF.

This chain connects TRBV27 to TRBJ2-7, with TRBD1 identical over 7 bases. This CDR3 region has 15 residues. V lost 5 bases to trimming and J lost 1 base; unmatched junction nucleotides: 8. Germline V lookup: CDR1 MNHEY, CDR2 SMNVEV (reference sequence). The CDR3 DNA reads TGTGCCAGCAGTCCCCGGGACAGCCTTTCCTACGAGCAGTACTTC. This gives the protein CASSPRDSLSYEQYF.

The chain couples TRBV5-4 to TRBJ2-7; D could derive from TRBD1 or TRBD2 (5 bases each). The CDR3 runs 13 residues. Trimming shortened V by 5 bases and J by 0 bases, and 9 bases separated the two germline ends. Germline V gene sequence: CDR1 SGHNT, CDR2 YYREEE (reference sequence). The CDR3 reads CASSPGSSYEQYF. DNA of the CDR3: TGTGCCAGCAGTCCAGGGAGCTCCTACGAGCAGTACTTC.

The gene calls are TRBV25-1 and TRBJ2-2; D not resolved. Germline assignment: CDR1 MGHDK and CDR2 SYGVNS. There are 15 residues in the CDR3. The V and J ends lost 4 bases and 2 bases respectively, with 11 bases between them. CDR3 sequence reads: CASSAENINTGELFF. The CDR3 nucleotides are TGTGCCAGCAGTGCAGAAAATATTAACACCGGGGAGCTGTTTTTT.

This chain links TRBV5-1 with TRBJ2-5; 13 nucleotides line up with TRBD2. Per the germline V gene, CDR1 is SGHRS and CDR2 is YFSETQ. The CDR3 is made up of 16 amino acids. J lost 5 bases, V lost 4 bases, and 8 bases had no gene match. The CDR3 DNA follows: TGCGCCAGCAGCCAGGGACTAGCGGGACTCGAGGAGACCCAGTACTTC. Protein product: CASSQGLAGLEETQYF. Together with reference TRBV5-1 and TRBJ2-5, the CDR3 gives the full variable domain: KAGVTQTPRYLIKTRGQQVTLSCSPISGHRSVSWYQQTPGQGLQFLFEYFSETQRNKGNFPGRFSGRQFSNSRSEMNVSTLELGDSALYLCASSQGLAGLEETQYFGPGTRLLVL.

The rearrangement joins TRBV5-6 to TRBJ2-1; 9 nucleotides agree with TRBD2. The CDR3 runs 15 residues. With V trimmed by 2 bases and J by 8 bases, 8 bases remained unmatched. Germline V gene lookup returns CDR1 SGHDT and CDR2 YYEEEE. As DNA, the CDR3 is TGTGCCAGCAGCTTAGCGGGGGGCAGTATATATGAGCAGTTCTTC. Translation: CASSLAGGSIYEQFF.

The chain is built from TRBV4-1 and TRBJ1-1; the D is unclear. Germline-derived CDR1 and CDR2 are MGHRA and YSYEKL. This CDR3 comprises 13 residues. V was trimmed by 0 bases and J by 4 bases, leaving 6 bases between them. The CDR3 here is CASSQDKSTEAFF. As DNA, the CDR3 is TGCGCCAGCAGCCAAGATAAGAGCACTGAAGCTTTCTTT.

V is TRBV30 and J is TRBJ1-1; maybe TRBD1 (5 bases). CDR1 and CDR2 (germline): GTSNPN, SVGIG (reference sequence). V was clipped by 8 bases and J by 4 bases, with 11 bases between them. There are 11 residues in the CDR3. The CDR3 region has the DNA TGTGCCGCGGGCGGGGGCACTGAAGCTTTCTTT. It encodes CAAGGGTEAFF.

The CDR3 reads CASTAREGQLQHF. In nucleotides, the CDR3 is TGTGCCAGCACCGCGCGGGAGGGACAACTCCAGCATTTT. This chain connects TRBV6-6 to TRBJ1-5, with D perhaps matching TRBD1 (6 bases). The germline CDR1 and CDR2 sequences are MNHNY and SVGAGI (reference sequence). V shed 7 bases and J shed 12 bases, with 19 bases lying between them. The CDR3 sequence is 13 residues long.

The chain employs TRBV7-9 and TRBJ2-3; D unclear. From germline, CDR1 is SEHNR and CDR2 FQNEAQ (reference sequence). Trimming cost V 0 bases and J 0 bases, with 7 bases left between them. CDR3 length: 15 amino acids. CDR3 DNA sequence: TGTGCCAGCAGCTTAGCGGGAACGAGCACAGATACGCAGTATTTT. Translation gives CASSLAGTSTDTQYF.

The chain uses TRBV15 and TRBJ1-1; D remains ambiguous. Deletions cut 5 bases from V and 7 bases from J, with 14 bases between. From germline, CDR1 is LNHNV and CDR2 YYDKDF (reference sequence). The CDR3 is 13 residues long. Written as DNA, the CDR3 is TGTGCCACCAGCGGGGAGGAGGGTGGTGAAGCTTTCTTT. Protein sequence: CATSGEEGGEAFF.

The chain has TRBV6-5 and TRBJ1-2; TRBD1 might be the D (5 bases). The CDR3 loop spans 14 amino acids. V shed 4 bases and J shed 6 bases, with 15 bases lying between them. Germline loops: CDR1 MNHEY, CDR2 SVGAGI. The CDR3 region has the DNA TGTGCCAGCAGTTTTCAGGGAGGGAAGGATGGCTACACCTTC. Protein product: CASSFQGGKDGYTF.

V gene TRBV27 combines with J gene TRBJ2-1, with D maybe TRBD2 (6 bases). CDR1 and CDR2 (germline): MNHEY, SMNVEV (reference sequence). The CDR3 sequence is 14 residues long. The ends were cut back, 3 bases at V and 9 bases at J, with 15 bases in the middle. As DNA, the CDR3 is TGTGCCAGCAGTTTTGAGGGAGGAGGAGTTGAGCAGTTCTTC. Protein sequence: CASSFEGGGVEQFF.

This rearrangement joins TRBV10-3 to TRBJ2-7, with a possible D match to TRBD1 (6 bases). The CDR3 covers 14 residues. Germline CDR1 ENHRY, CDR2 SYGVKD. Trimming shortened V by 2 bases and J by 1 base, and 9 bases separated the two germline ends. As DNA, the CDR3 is TGTGCCATCAGTGAGACCGGACAGTCCTACGAGCAGTACTTC. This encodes CAISETGQSYEQYF.